Detailed here is one T cell receptor (beta chain). This sample was taken from a study of T cell repertoires in cytomegalovirus infection. V dropped 7 bases and J dropped 7; count of bases not matched to a gene: 5. Germline CDR1 is MNHEY and CDR2 is SVGEGT. The CDR3 length is 12 residues. A single record per CDR3 protein comes from TCRdb applying MiXCR to the reads. Of around 180,000 distinct CDR3 sequences detected, approximately 19% appear once; the ten largest clones hold around 3.2%. The origin of this receptor is a human donor in good health (CMV status not recorded). Some clones in this sample may be carry-over from other donors' samples. Sequenced: PBMCs. This chain connects TRBV6-2 or TRBV6-3 to TRBJ2-7, with 9 bases that match TRBD1. The CDR3 DNA reads TGTGCCAGCACCGGGACAGGGCGTGAGCAGTACTTC. This sequence encodes CASTGTGREQYF.